This is a list of T cell receptor beta chains from one sample in a study of blood T cell repertoires in COVID-19. Generated by immunoSEQ multiplex PCR, the TCRdb table keeps only in-frame clones and is missing some. The sample has 300,000 to 350,000 clones; 80% to 90% are singletons. Sequenced input: PBMCs or T cells enriched from blood (not recorded which). Receptors were obtained from a man aged 25-45 years who had recovered from COVID-19. The CDR3 runs from the conserved cysteine through the conserved F or W. D genes are given only for firm matches. Some rows mark clone size as missing; the rest say once, few, many or name a class of expanded clone.

TRBV7-9	TRBJ2-1	16	TRBD1	NA	CASSTLGTGTHNEQFF	TGTGCCAGCAGCACTCTCGGGACAGGGACCCACAATGAGCAGTTCTTC
TRBV14	TRBJ1-2	16	TRBD1	NA	CASSQGRDRAHYGYTF	TGTGCCAGCAGCCAAGGCAGGGACAGGGCGCACTATGGCTACACCTTC
TRBV2	TRBJ1-2	11	TRBD1	NA	CAGGTDYGYTF	TGTGCCGGGGGGACAGACTATGGCTACACCTTC
TRBV7-2	TRBJ1-4	15	TRBD1	NA	CASSARGQGNEKLFF	TGTGCCAGCAGCGCAAGGGGACAGGGGAATGAAAAACTGTTTTTT
TRBV28	TRBJ1-3	14	TRBD1	few	CASFQGVSGNTIYF	TGTGCCAGTTTCCAGGGGGTCTCTGGAAACACCATATATTTT
TRBV30	TRBJ2-7	13	NA	NA	CAWGRQATYEQYF	TGTGCCTGGGGACGACAGGCTACCTACGAGCAGTACTTC
TRBV25-1	TRBJ2-5	11	NA	NA	CAGALQETQYF	TGTGCCGGGGCCTTACAAGAGACCCAGTACTTC
TRBV18	TRBJ2-1	13	NA	NA	CASSPYSGYEQFF	TGTGCCAGCTCACCCTATTCCGGGTATGAGCAGTTCTTC
TRBV6-5	TRBJ1-3	14	TRBD1	NA	CASRKTGKGNTIYF	TGTGCCAGCAGAAAGACAGGGAAGGGAAACACCATATATTTT
TRBV7-2	TRBJ2-1	13	TRBD1	NA	CASSLYRGNEQFF	TGTGCCAGCAGCTTATACAGGGGAAATGAGCAGTTCTTC
TRBV7-8	TRBJ1-5	17	TRBD1	NA	CASSLGGRTGKNQPQHF	TGTGCCAGCAGCTTAGGGGGCCGGACAGGGAAAAATCAGCCCCAGCATTTT
TRBV5-8	TRBJ2-5	18	NA	NA	CASSPLGSRVNPQETQYF	TGTGCCAGCAGCCCCCTCGGGAGCAGAGTAAACCCCCAAGAGACCCAGTACTTC
TRBV11-2	TRBJ1-1	12	TRBD1	few	CASSDDRGEAFF	TGTGCCAGCAGCGACGACAGGGGAGAAGCTTTCTTT
TRBV23-1	TRBJ1-2	12	NA	NA	CASSRRDYGYTF	TGCGCCAGCAGTCGGAGGGACTATGGCTACACCTTC
TRBV27	TRBJ1-5	15	TRBD1	NA	CASSFQGQGSQPQHF	TGTGCCAGCAGTTTTCAAGGACAGGGCAGTCAGCCCCAGCATTTT
TRBV7-9	TRBJ1-1	14	NA	few	CASSLDFLNTEAFF	TGTGCCAGCAGCTTAGACTTTCTGAACACTGAAGCTTTCTTT
TRBV2	TRBJ2-7	15	TRBD2	NA	CASSVTGGGRGEQYF	TGTGCCAGCAGTGTAACTGGCGGGGGGCGCGGGGAGCAGTACTTC
TRBV9	TRBJ2-1	14	TRBD2	NA	CASSPGGSYNEQFF	TGTGCCAGCAGCCCGGGGGGTAGCTACAATGAGCAGTTCTTC
TRBV7-2	TRBJ2-5	15	TRBD1	once	CASSSRQGAGKTQYF	TGTGCCAGCAGCTCTCGACAGGGGGCAGGGAAGACCCAGTACTTC
TRBV10-1	TRBJ1-1	15	TRBD1	NA	CASSETTGAGTEAFF	TGCGCCAGCAGTGAGACGACAGGGGCTGGGACTGAAGCTTTCTTT
TRBV3-1/TRBV3-2	TRBJ1-2	14	TRBD1	NA	CASSQQDRVGGYTF	TGTGCCAGCAGCCAGCAAGACAGGGTAGGCGGCTACACCTTC
TRBV14	TRBJ1-1	18	TRBD1	NA	CASSHRQGRYMRNTEAFF	TGTGCCAGCAGCCATCGACAGGGAAGGTATATGCGTAACACTGAAGCTTTCTTT
TRBV27	TRBJ1-2	15	NA	NA	CASSLSLRGNYGYTF	TGTGCCAGCAGTTTATCGTTGCGGGGGAACTATGGCTACACCTTC
TRBV13	TRBJ1-6	13	NA	NA	CASSLNGNSPLHF	TGTGCCAGCAGCTTAAACGGGAATTCACCCCTCCACTTT
TRBV5-1	TRBJ1-1	12	NA	NA	CASSLGTGEAFF	TGCGCCAGCAGCTTGGGAACAGGTGAAGCTTTCTTT
TRBV11-2	TRBJ1-4	14	NA	NA	CASSPSTGMEKLFF	TGTGCCAGCAGCCCCTCGACAGGAATGGAAAAACTGTTTTTT
TRBV6-2/TRBV6-3	TRBJ1-2	14	TRBD1	NA	CASSYPRDSDGYTF	TGTGCCAGCAGTTACCCCCGGGACAGCGATGGCTACACCTTC
TRBV4-3	TRBJ1-1	14	NA	NA	CASSQVDMNTEAFF	TGCGCCAGCAGCCAAGTAGACATGAACACTGAAGCTTTCTTT
TRBV6-5	TRBJ1-2	14	TRBD1	few	CANEPIRGIYGYTF	TGTGCCAACGAACCTATCAGGGGGATCTATGGCTACACCTTC
TRBV4-3	TRBJ2-7	16	TRBD1	NA	CASSHRTQGAAYEQYF	TGCGCCAGCAGCCACCGCACCCAGGGGGCGGCCTACGAGCAGTACTTC
TRBV3-1/TRBV3-2	TRBJ2-2	16	TRBD1	NA	CASSQPTGASTGELFF	TGTGCCAGCAGCCAACCGACAGGGGCCAGCACCGGGGAGCTGTTTTTT
TRBV11-2	TRBJ2-1	16	NA	NA	CASSLFRGGSYNEQFF	TGTGCCAGCAGCTTGTTTCGAGGTGGATCCTACAATGAGCAGTTCTTC
TRBV12-5	TRBJ1-2	15	TRBD1	NA	CASGPATGRSYGYTF	TGTGCTAGTGGTCCGGCGACAGGGCGCTCCTATGGCTACACCTTC